This T cell receptor (beta chain) comes out of a study of spatial heterogeneity in lung cancer (dated by TCRdb to about 2019). Regarding the research as a whole: The donors were some 72 patients from the lung TRACERx cohort who had early-stage, untreated non-small cell lung cancer. Follow-up PBMC samples were sequenced whenever available, with a median time to follow-up of approximately two years after resection. More beta-chain than alpha-chain transcripts were consistently detected, likely reflecting higher beta-chain transcript abundance. In the raw uncorrected reads, each unique combination of TCR and UMI appeared more than ten times on average. In non-small cell lung cancer, the study made a quantitative comparison of TCR alpha and beta repertoires among multiple tumor regions, matched nontumor lung and blood. The study linked features of the TCR repertoire to counts of nonsynonymous mutations, which were determined by whole-exome sequencing of tumor tissue. Both alpha and beta chains were TCR-sequenced in samples taken at surgery, namely 220 tumor regions, more than 62 matched nontumor lung samples and just over 55 PBMC samples. General study outcomes and caveats: Only roughly 13 patients were included in the comparisons of baseline and follow-up blood repertoires. Confirming at a functional level the hypothesis that regional TCRs recognize regional mutations was considered to require additional single-cell paired TCR alpha and beta sequencing. Ubiquitous expanded tumor TCRs were found in blood more often at tumor resection than at routine follow-up.

The time point label of this sample denotes: blood at routine non-recurrence follow-up after resection. Without any cell sorting, TCR sequencing was performed on whole RNA extracted either from tumor and nontumor lung tissue or from cryopreserved PBMC samples. Patients were selected for TCR sequencing only if sufficient RNA was available from at least two tumor regions. Library construction relied on 5' RACE. TCRdb lists the instrument as NextSeq 500. The TCR library protocol attached a unique molecular identifier to each TCR cDNA molecule to allow correction of PCR and sequencing errors. In the original analysis: TCR identification, UMI-based error correction and CDR3 extraction were performed with Decombinator tools. Expanded TCRs were defined as those above a frequency of 2 per 1,000, corresponding to the top 1% of the tumor frequency distribution. Rényi diversity was computed with the R vegan package after subsampling each repertoire 100 times to 5,000 TCRs. CDR3 similarity networks were constructed using string-kernel similarity of amino acid triplets, with links drawn between CDR3s whose pairwise similarity was above 0.82. Through fastp at Q25 and MiXCR, TCRdb rebuilt clones from the public reads, retaining in-frame beta chains. Each CDR3 protein appears once, grouped with its most common genes and DNA. These V and J calls derive from TCRdb rather than the authors' analysis. The sample records about 120,000 distinct CDR3 sequences, 12% of which are singletons. The ten largest clones capture roughly 15% of the sample.

This clonotype was seen more than once but under ten times. The antigen it recognizes is unknown. One base away there is no much larger clone; base qualities are not given. The cysteine opens and the phenylalanine closes a CDR3 of 15 amino acids. The read is trimmed to its CDR3 DNA, 45 bases read in frame from base 1. CDR1 MNHNS and CDR2 SASEGT are derived from the germline V gene. V is clipped by 4 bases and J by 2 bases, and the sequence between their germline boundaries is 15 bases long. The chain is assembled from TRBV6-1 and TRBJ2-7, with TRBD2 perhaps the D gene, on 5 matching bases. This TCR derives from a male donor with early-stage non-small cell lung cancer. Sequencing was performed on PBMCs, taken at follow-up. DNA sequence: TGTGCCAGCAGTGTAGAGGGCGACGACACCTACGAGCAGTACTTC. Its protein is CASSVEGDDTYEQYF.